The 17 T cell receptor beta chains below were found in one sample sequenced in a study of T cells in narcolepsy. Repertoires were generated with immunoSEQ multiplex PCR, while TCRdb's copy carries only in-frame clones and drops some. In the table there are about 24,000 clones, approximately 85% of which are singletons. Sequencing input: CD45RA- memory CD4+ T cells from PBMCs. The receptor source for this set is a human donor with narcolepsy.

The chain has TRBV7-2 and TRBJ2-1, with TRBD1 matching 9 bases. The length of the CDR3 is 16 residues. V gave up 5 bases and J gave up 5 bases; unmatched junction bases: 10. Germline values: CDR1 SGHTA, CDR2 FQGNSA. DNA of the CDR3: TGTGCCAGCAGCAATGAACCCGGGACAGGGAACAATGAGCAGTTCTTC. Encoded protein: CASSNEPGTGNNEQFF.

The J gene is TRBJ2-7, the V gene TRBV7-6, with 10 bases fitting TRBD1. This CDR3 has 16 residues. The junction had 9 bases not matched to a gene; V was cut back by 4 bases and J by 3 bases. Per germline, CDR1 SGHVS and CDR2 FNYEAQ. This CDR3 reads CASSSDRTGGSYEQYF. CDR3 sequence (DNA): TGTGCCAGCAGCTCGGATCGGACAGGGGGGAGCTACGAGCAGTACTTC.

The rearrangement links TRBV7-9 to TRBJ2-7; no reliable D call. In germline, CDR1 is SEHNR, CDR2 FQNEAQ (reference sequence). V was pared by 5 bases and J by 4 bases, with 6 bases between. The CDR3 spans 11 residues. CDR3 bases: TGTGCCAGCAGCGCGATTTACGAGCAGTACTTC. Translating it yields CASSAIYEQYF.

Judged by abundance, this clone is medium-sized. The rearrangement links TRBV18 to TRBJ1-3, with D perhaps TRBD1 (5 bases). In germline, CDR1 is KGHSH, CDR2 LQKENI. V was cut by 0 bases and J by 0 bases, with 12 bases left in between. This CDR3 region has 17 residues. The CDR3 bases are TGTGCCAGCTCACCACCGGTGGCAGGGCCCTCTGGAAACACCATATATTTT. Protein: CASSPPVAGPSGNTIYF.

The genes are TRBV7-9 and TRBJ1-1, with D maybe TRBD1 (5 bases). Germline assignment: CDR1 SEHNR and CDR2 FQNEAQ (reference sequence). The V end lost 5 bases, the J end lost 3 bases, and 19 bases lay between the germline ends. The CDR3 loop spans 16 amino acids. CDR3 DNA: TGTGCCAGCAGCACTCTTCCCATTTTGGGGCACACTGAAGCTTTCTTT. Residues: CASSTLPILGHTEAFF.

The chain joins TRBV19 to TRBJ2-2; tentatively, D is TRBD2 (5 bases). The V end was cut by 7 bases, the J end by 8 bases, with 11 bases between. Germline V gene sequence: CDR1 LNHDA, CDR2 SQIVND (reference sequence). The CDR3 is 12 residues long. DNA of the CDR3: TGTGCCAGTACCGGGGAATTTGGGGAGCTGTTTTTT. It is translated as CASTGEFGELFF.

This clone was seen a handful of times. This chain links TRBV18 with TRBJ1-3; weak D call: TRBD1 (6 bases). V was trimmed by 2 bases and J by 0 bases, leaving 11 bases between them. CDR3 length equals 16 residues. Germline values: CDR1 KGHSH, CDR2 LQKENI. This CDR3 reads CASSPRGHGSGNTIYF. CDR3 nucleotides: TGTGCCAGCTCACCAAGGGGACATGGCTCTGGAAACACCATATATTTT.

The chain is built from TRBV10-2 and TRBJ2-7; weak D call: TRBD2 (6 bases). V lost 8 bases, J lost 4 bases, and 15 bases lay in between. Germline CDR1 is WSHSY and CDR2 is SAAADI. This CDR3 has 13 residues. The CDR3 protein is CASHRERTYEQYF. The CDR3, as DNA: TGCGCCAGCCATCGGGAGAGGACGTACGAGCAGTACTTC.

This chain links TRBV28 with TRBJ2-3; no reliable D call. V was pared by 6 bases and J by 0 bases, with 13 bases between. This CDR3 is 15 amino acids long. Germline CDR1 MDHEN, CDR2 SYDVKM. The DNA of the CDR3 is TGTGCCAGCAGGAACTACATCGGGAGCACAGATACGCAGTATTTT. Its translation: CASRNYIGSTDTQYF.

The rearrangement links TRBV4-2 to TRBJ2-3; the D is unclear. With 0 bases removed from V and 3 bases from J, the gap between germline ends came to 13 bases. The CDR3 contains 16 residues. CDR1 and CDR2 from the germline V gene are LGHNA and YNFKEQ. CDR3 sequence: CASSQESPPRTDTQYF. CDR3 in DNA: TGTGCCAGCAGCCAAGAATCCCCCCCCAGGACAGATACGCAGTATTTT.

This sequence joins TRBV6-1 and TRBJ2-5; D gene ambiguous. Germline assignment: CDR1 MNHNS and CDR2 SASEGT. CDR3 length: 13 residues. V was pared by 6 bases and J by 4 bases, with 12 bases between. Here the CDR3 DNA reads TGTGCCAGCAGCGAGAGGCTCTCAGAGACCCAGTACTTC. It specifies CASSERLSETQYF.

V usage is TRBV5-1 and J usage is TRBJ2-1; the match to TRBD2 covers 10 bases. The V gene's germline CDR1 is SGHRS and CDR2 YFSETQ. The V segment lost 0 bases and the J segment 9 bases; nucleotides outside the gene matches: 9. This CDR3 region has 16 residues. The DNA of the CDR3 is TGCGCCAGCAGCTTGGCCGCAGCTAGCGGGAGTAGTGAGCAGTTCTTC. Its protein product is CASSLAAASGSSEQFF.

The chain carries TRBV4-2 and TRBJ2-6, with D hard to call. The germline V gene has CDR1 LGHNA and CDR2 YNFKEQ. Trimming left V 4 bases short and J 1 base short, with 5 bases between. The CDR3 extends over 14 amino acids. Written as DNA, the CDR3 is TGTGCCAGCAGCCTCAAATCTGGGGCCAACGTCCTGACTTTC. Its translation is CASSLKSGANVLTF.

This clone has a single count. CDR3 sequence reads: CASSPVYRGGENIQYF. In DNA form, the CDR3 reads TGTGCCAGCAGCCCCGTTTACAGGGGGGGCGAAAACATTCAGTACTTC. The chain has TRBV5-4 and TRBJ2-4; weak D call: TRBD1 (8 bases). Germline CDR1 is SGHNT and CDR2 is YYREEE (reference sequence). Trimming cost V 4 bases and J 5 bases, with 19 bases left between them. There are 16 residues in the CDR3.

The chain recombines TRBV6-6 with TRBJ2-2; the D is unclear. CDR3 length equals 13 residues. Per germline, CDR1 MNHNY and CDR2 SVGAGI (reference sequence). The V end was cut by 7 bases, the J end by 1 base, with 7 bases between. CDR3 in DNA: TGTGCCAGCAAATCACAGAACACCGGGGAGCTGTTTTTT. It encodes CASKSQNTGELFF.

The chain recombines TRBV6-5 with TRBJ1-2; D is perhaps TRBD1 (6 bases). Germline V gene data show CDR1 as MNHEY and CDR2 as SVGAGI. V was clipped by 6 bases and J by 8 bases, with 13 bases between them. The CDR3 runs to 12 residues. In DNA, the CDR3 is TGTGCCAGCAGGTTACAGGGTTTGGGCTACACCTTC. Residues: CASRLQGLGYTF.

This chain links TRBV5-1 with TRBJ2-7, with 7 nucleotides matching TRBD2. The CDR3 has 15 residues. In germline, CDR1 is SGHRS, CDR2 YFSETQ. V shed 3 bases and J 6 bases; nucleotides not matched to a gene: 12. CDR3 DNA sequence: TGCGCCAGCAGCTGGATGGGGGAGGGCAGGACCGAGCAGTACTTC. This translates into CASSWMGEGRTEQYF.